This TCR beta chain is drawn from a study of T cells in Graves' hyperthyroidism and ophthalmopathy. V shed 3 bases and J shed 7 bases, with 3 bases lying between them. The CDR3 runs to 10 residues. This clonotype was picked up many times. No antigen is known for it. Study-level points and caveats: Blood also held most thyroid clonotypes expanded beyond 0.001. Before onset, by a median of around 6.1 months, the model predicted ophthalmopathy.

Researchers amplified the TCR beta CDR3 regions from RNA transcripts. An initial round of RT-PCR targeting the TCR CDR3 relied on the HTBI primer set. TCRdb called the multiplex PCR reads again in MiXCR, with one record for every CDR3 protein. Found here are some 770,000 distinct CDR3 sequences, about 15% of them singletons; the top ten hold 8.4%. Recently diagnosed hyperthyroidism of less than 2 months' duration affected patients aged 18 to 65. Used for diagnoses were clinical symptoms, serum thyroxine and TRAb, thyroid ultrasound and orbital computed tomography. The chain joins TRBV12-3 or TRBV12-4 to TRBJ1-1; D gene uncertain. The TCR sequence derives from a man aged 18 to 35 with Graves' hyperthyroidism. The material sequenced was blood. The CDR3 region has the DNA TGTGCCAGCAGTTTGGGTGAAGCTTTCTTT. This sequence encodes CASSLGEAFF.